A selection of T cell receptor beta chains follows, all from one sample in a study of T-cell reconstitution after alpha-beta-depleted transplantation in children. Via MiXCR, TCRdb re-called the PCR reads, giving one row per CDR3 protein. Here the sample spans about 640,000 distinct CDR3 sequences, 13% being singletons. The material was PBMCs, mostly from graft donor cells, obtained 360 days after TCRalphabeta/CD19-depleted stem cell transplant. The receptors derive from a male patient under 18 who had a stem cell transplant for acute myeloid leukemia, so the T cells may come from the graft donor. The CDR3 runs from the conserved cysteine through the conserved F or W. D genes are given only for firm matches. Only some rows state a clone size, as once, few, many or a class for expanded clones.

>-|TRBV7-9|TRBJ2-1|TRBD2
TGTGCCAGCAGCTCCTCGAGACTAGCGGGGGGAGAGCAGTTCTTC
CASSSSRLAGGEQFF
>many|TRBV28|TRBJ2-1|-
TGTGCCAGCAGTTTTAGCCCTAGCGGAGGGGGGGAGCAGTTCTTC
CASSFSPSGGGEQFF
>-|TRBV5-1|TRBJ2-2|-
TGCGCCAGCAGCTTTGCGGGTCAGGCCGGGGAGCTGTTTTTT
CASSFAGQAGELFF
>few|TRBV18|TRBJ2-7|-
TGTGCCAGCTCATCATCGGGGGGCCTCTACGAGCAGTACTTC
CASSSSGGLYEQYF
>many|TRBV28|TRBJ2-3|-
TGTGCCAGCCCTCGGCCCGGACTACAGAGCACAGATACGCAGTATTTT
CASPRPGLQSTDTQYF
>many|TRBV20-1|TRBJ2-1|TRBD1
TGCAGTGCCGGACAGGATTCCTCCTACAATGAGCAGTTCTTC
CSAGQDSSYNEQFF
>many|TRBV10-3|TRBJ2-7|-
TGTGCCATCAGTGAGTTTTACGAGCAGTACTTC
CAISEFYEQYF
>few|TRBV29-1|TRBJ2-1|TRBD2
TGCAGCGGGGGGTCGGGACTACCCCCTAGAGGTGAGCAGTTCTTC
CSGGSGLPPRGEQFF
>few|TRBV20-1|TRBJ1-6|-
TGCAGTGCTAGTTTGAATTCACCCCTCCACTTT
CSASLNSPLHF
>-|TRBV19|TRBJ2-3|-
TGTGCCAGTAGCAACCGCGCACGGGGGTTGGGAGCAGATACGCAGTATTTT
CASSNRARGLGADTQYF
>many|TRBV10-3|TRBJ2-7|TRBD2
TGTGCCATCATGAAATCACTAGCGGGAGGCTCCTTTGCCGAGCAGTACTTC
CAIMKSLAGGSFAEQYF
>-|TRBV7-3|TRBJ1-1|-
TGTGCCAGCAGCTTAATCGGGGGGCTTACAGCTTTCTTT
CASSLIGGLTAFF
>few|TRBV14|TRBJ1-3|-
TGTGCCAGCAGCCGCGCGGACACTTACCTTCAGGACACCATATATTTT
CASSRADTYLQDTIYF
>-|TRBV9|TRBJ2-1|TRBD2
TGTGCCAGCAGCATCGGGACTAGCGGGAGGCCCTACAATGAGCAGTTCTTC
CASSIGTSGRPYNEQFF
>many|TRBV7-9|TRBJ1-1|-
TGTGCCAGCAGCTTACAAGGGCAGAACACTGAAGCTTTCTTT
CASSLQGQNTEAFF
>few|TRBV18|TRBJ2-1|TRBD2
TGTGCCAGCTCATTTAGCGGGCCTGAAAATGAGCAGTTCTTC
CASSFSGPENEQFF
>-|TRBV20-1|TRBJ2-5|TRBD2
TGCAGTGTTCCCGGGACTAGCTCAGAGACCCAGTACTTC
CSVPGTSSETQYF
>-|TRBV6-2/TRBV6-3|TRBJ1-4|-
TGTGCCAGCAGCGTCCAGGGTAAGAAGAATGAAAAACTGTTTTTT
CASSVQGKKNEKLFF
>few|TRBV7-9|TRBJ2-1|TRBD2
TGTGCCAGCAGCTCCTGGACTAGCGGGATATCCTACAATGAGCAGTTCTTC
CASSSWTSGISYNEQFF
>-|TRBV20-1|TRBJ2-5|-
TGCAGTGCTAGAGCGGGGCGGGCTTACCAAGAGACCCAGTACTTC
CSARAGRAYQETQYF
>-|TRBV14|TRBJ2-7|TRBD2
TGTGCCAGCAGCTATAATGGACTAGCGGGGATTCTGTACGAGCAGTACTTC
CASSYNGLAGILYEQYF
>many|TRBV7-9|TRBJ2-5|-
TGTGCCAGCAGCTCCGGAGCTTACCAAGAGACCCAGTACTTC
CASSSGAYQETQYF
>-|TRBV7-2|TRBJ2-3|-
TGTGCCAGCAGCTTAATGGGAGTTTTGGGAGATACGCAGTATTTT
CASSLMGVLGDTQYF
>few|TRBV7-9|TRBJ1-3|-
TGTGCCAGCAGCTTAGATTCGCCCACCATATATTTT
CASSLDSPTIYF
>few|TRBV9|TRBJ2-1|-
TGTGCCAGCAGCGTAGCGGGAATCCTCTACAATGAGCAGTTCTTC
CASSVAGILYNEQFF
>few|TRBV9|TRBJ1-6|-
TGTGCCAGCAGCGTAACCGGGACGATTAATTCACCCCTCCACTTT
CASSVTGTINSPLHF
>few|TRBV20-1|TRBJ1-1|TRBD1
TGCAGTGCTAGAGATTGGCGACCCGGGACAGGGAGTAAGAACACTGAAGCTTTCTTT
CSARDWRPGTGSKNTEAFF
>few|TRBV29-1|TRBJ2-1|TRBD1
TGCAGCGGGGACAGGGCTCCCCTCAATGAGCAGTTCTTC
CSGDRAPLNEQFF
>many|TRBV7-9|TRBJ2-3|TRBD2
TGTGCCAGCAGCCCCGGGACTAGCGGTAGCACAGATACGCAGTATTTT
CASSPGTSGSTDTQYF
>many|TRBV28|TRBJ2-3|-
TGTGCCAGCTGCACCTTGCGGGACAACATATTAAGGGGGAGGGGAGATACGCAGTATTTT
CASCTLRDNILRGRGDTQYF
>few|TRBV7-2|TRBJ1-4|-
TGTGCCAGCAGCTTTTGGAAGGGGGAAAAACTGTTTTTT
CASSFWKGEKLFF
>-|TRBV6-1|TRBJ2-7|-
TGTGCCAGCAAGTGGCTAGAGGGAGGCTACGAGCAGTACTTC
CASKWLEGGYEQYF
>-|TRBV20-1|TRBJ2-3|TRBD2
TGCAGTGCTAGGAGACTAGCGCCTAAAGCAGATACGCAGTATTTT
CSARRLAPKADTQYF
>few|TRBV6-1|TRBJ2-7|-
TGTGCCAGCAGTGGGACAGCCATTACCTACGAGCAGTACTTC
CASSGTAITYEQYF
>-|TRBV28|TRBJ2-7|-
TGTGCCAGCAGTTTTCCGCCCAGCGCTTACGAGCAGTACTTC
CASSFPPSAYEQYF
>-|TRBV6-5|TRBJ2-7|TRBD1
TGTGCCAGCAGTTACTCGCCGGGACAGTACTACGAGCAGTACTTC
CASSYSPGQYYEQYF
>many|TRBV4-1|TRBJ2-5|-
TGCGCCAGCAGCCAAGGTTATCAAGAGACCCAGTACTTC
CASSQGYQETQYF
>few|TRBV6-5|TRBJ2-1|-
TGTGCCAGCAGTTACTCGAGACTTCCTAACAATGAGCAGTTCTTC
CASSYSRLPNNEQFF
>many|TRBV6-5|TRBJ2-2|TRBD2
TGTGCCAGCAGTTACTCCGCGGGAGCAACCGGGGAGCTGTTTTTT
CASSYSAGATGELFF
>few|TRBV21-1|TRBJ2-3|-
TGTGCCAGCAGCGGAGCCTCGGGACAGGGGACCAATCCCTCCACAGATACGCAGTATTTT
CASSGASGQGTNPSTDTQYF
>-|TRBV2|TRBJ2-7|-
TGTGCCAGCAGTGAAGCGCTTAGAGGAAGGCGGCCGAACTTC
CASSEALRGRRPNF
>-|TRBV20-1|TRBJ2-5|-
TGCAGTGCTAGAGGAGGTTACAGTCCACAAGAGACCCAGTACTTC
CSARGGYSPQETQYF
>-|TRBV29-1|TRBJ2-3|-
TGCAGCGTTGAAGTGGCGGGCGGTACGCAGTATTTT
CSVEVAGGTQYF
>-|TRBV5-5|TRBJ1-1|-
TGTGCCAGCAGCTCATGGGTGGGAACTGAAGCTTTCTTT
CASSSWVGTEAFF
>-|TRBV10-3|TRBJ1-1|-
TGTGCCATGAATGGAGACCTGAACACTGAAGCTTTCTTT
CAMNGDLNTEAFF
>many|TRBV29-1|TRBJ1-1|-
TGCAGCGTTGTCCGACAGTTGAACACTGAAGCTTTCTTT
CSVVRQLNTEAFF
>-|TRBV12-3/TRBV12-4|TRBJ2-2|TRBD1
TGTGCCAGCGTCCTAACAGGGGGATCAGGCACCGGGGAGCTGTTTTTT
CASVLTGGSGTGELFF
>many|TRBV19|TRBJ1-5|-
TGTGCCAGTAGTCCCAGGACGGTTAGCAATCAGCCCCAGCATTTT
CASSPRTVSNQPQHF
>few|TRBV5-1|TRBJ1-6|-
TGCGCCAGCAGCCGGGTGTCAGGGACATATAATTCACCCCTCCACTTT
CASSRVSGTYNSPLHF